The entry that follows covers one T cell receptor beta chain sequence. Its antigen is unknown. Every isolated RNA sample was fully reverse transcribed, so sequencing captured expressed TCRB transcripts. TCRdb keeps only in-frame clones here, not all; method: immunoSEQ multiplex PCR. The sample shows 45,000 to 65,000 clones, around 50% of them seen only once. The authors obtained over 98% purity in all sorted populations. This entry comes from a study of beta chain features in type 1 diabetes. Whole-study context: The patients were much like the healthy donors in age, gender and cell yields. General study findings and limits: Shortening of TCRB CDR3s, moderate but significant, appeared in all four CD4+ subsets of Type 1 diabetes patients.

CDR1 is SGDLS and CDR2 is YYNGEE in the germline V gene. The length of the CDR3 is 15 residues. Trimming cost V 2 bases and J 4 bases, with 15 bases left between them. The sequence derives from a woman aged 40 to 49 with type 1 diabetes. The chain uses TRBV9 and TRBJ1-2, with D unclear. The specimen sequenced was Tregs from blood. The CDR3, as DNA: TGTGCCAGCAGCGTCGCGTTCCATCCTATCTATGGCTACACCTTC. It yields the protein CASSVAFHPIYGYTF.